The T cell receptor beta chain described here comes from a study of early T cells in non-severe SARS-CoV-2 infection. General study results and limits: Missing private and CD4 specificities, VDJdb matching favored anti-spike CD8 responses.

With 7 bases removed from V and 3 bases from J, the gap between germline ends came to 16 bases. Germline CDR1 is MNHEY and CDR2 is SVGAGI. The CDR3 has 15 residues. Individual cDNA molecules received unique molecular identifiers. MiXCR, applied by TCRdb to the 5' RACE reads, yields one record per CDR3 protein. The table shows about 25,000 distinct CDR3 sequences, with about 4% occurring only once. By sample fraction, this clonotype is medium-sized. Its cognate antigen is unknown. What was sequenced was whole blood. The sequence derives from an adult who was a healthcare worker with PCR-confirmed SARS-CoV-2 infection or an uninfected control (not recorded which). The chain has TRBV6-5 and TRBJ1-3; tentatively, D is TRBD1 (6 bases). The CDR3 region is CASKAGRGSGNTIYF. Written as DNA, the CDR3 is TGTGCCAGCAAGGCCGGGAGGGGGAGTGGAAACACCATATATTTT.